Below are 12 T cell receptor beta chains sequenced from a single sample in a study of molecular identifiers for immune sequencing clone quantification. TCRdb used MiXCR to reprocess the PCR reads, holding one entry per CDR3 protein. The sample holds approximately 680,000 distinct CDR3 sequences; roughly 23% are singletons and the top ten take 0.75% to 0.8%. The sequencing input was naive CD8+ T cells from blood, with Jurkat cell RNA spiked in. Subset specified: FACS-sorted CD8+CD4-CCR7+CD45RA+ naive T cells. The receptors come from a human donor in good health. Some libraries in this study had Jurkat cell RNA spiked in.

This clonotype appeared a few times. One end of the junction does not line up with germline, which may come from a read error. This sequence joins TRBV7-3 and TRBJ2-5, with 7 bases that match TRBD1. The germline V gene encodes CDR1 SGHTA and CDR2 FQGTGA. The CDR3 is 13 residues long. CDR3 DNA: TGTGCCAGCAGCCGGGACAGCGAAGAGGCCCAGTACTTC. Amino acid sequence: CASSRDSEEAQYF.

The table lists this clonotype with many counts. This chain links TRBV9 with TRBJ2-6; TRBD1 matches 10 bases. The trim removed 3 bases at V and 0 bases at J, leaving 0 bases unmatched. Germline lookup yields CDR1 SGDLS and CDR2 YYNGEE. The CDR3 loop spans 16 amino acids. The chain's CDR3 is CASSGTGGSGANVLTF. DNA of the CDR3: TGTGCCAGCAGCGGGACAGGGGGCTCTGGGGCCAACGTCCTGACTTTC.

This clonotype showed up many times. The rearrangement links TRBV5-6 to TRBJ2-1, with D possibly matching TRBD2 (6 bases). Trimming removed 0 bases at V and 8 bases at J, with 12 bases between. From germline, CDR1 is SGHDT and CDR2 YYEEEE. This CDR3 is 14 amino acids long. The DNA for the CDR3 is TGTGCCAGCAGCTTGGGGTCATCTAGCGATGAGCAGTTCTTC. As protein: CASSLGSSSDEQFF.

The chain carries TRBV6-2 or TRBV6-3 and TRBJ2-7; 7 positions agree with TRBD1. V trimming: 6 bases; J trimming: 1 base; junction bases outside the gene matches: 9. The germline V gene has CDR1 MNHEY and CDR2 SVGEGT. The CDR3 totals 15 residues. The CDR3 DNA reads as TGTGCCAGCAGGATCATCCGACAGGGATCCTACGAGCAGTACTTC. It encodes CASRIIRQGSYEQYF.

This clonotype has at least ten counts. CDR3 DNA: TGCGCCAGCAGCCAAGATAGGAGGACCCAGTACTTC. Encoded protein: CASSQDRRTQYF. J is TRBJ2-5 and V is TRBV4-1, with D uncertain. This CDR3 is built from 12 residues. Germline assignment: CDR1 MGHRA and CDR2 YSYEKL. With 0 bases removed from V and 7 bases from J, the gap between germline ends came to 6 bases.

The chain joins TRBV19 to TRBJ1-3; unclear D gene. CDR1 and CDR2 from the germline V gene are LNHDA and SQIVND (reference sequence). This CDR3 region has 13 residues. Between the trimmed V and J ends, which lost 0 bases and 0 bases, there was a span of 0 bases. The CDR3: CASSIDSGNTIYF. CDR3 bases: TGTGCCAGTAGTATAGACTCTGGAAACACCATATATTTT.

About this clonotype itself: Germline and junction disagree at one end, which may indicate a read error. This chain links TRBV7-9 with TRBJ2-7; TRBD2 might be the D (6 bases). CDR1 SEHNR and CDR2 FQNEAQ come from the germline V gene (reference sequence). The CDR3 extends over 16 amino acids. The CDR3 sequence: CAGSPPGGRGFNEQYF. The CDR3 DNA reads TGTGCCGGCAGCCCCCCCGGGGGTAGGGGATTTAACGAGCAGTACTTC.

This clonotype was found many times. This chain links TRBV5-4 with TRBJ2-7; 12 nucleotides line up with TRBD1. This CDR3 is 14 amino acids long. The germline gives CDR1 SGHNT, CDR2 YYREEE (reference sequence). V lost 3 bases to trimming and J lost 6 bases; unmatched junction nucleotides: 4. The CDR3 coding sequence is TGTGCCAGCAGCTCGGGACAGGGGGCCTTCGAGCAGTACTTC. Translated: CASSSGQGAFEQYF.

This clonotype showed up many times. This sequence joins TRBV4-2 and TRBJ2-7, with TRBD2 identical over 7 bases. V lost 3 bases to trimming and J lost 10 bases; unmatched junction nucleotides: 6. CDR1 LGHNA and CDR2 YNFKEQ come from the germline V gene. The CDR3 contains 12 residues. CDR3 DNA sequence: TGTGCCAGCAGCCAGGATAGCGGGCCTCAGTACTTC. Its translation is CASSQDSGPQYF.

In its sample, this clonotype was seen many times. The chain carries TRBV7-9 and TRBJ2-3; D gene uncertain. The CDR3 contains 16 residues. V shed 5 bases and J shed 4 bases, with 19 bases lying between them. Germline-derived CDR1 and CDR2 are SEHNR and FQNEAQ (reference sequence). Written as DNA, the CDR3 is TGTGCCAGCAGCCCTCCGATGGGCCCCAGTCCAGATACGCAGTATTTT. Amino acids: CASSPPMGPSPDTQYF.

This clonotype was counted a few times. The chain employs TRBV6-2 or TRBV6-3 and TRBJ2-1; 9 nucleotides line up with TRBD2. V gave up 2 bases and J gave up 7 bases; unmatched junction bases: 6. The CDR3 spans 15 residues. Germline assignment: CDR1 MNHEY and CDR2 SVGEGT. In DNA form, the CDR3 reads TGTGCCAGCAGTTACGTTGCGGGAGGGCCTAATGAGCAGTTCTTC. It encodes CASSYVAGGPNEQFF.

Points on this clonotype: This may come from a read error, since a much larger clone is one base off. V is TRBV24-1 and J is TRBJ1-5, with D uncertain. The CDR3 length is 14 residues. CDR1 is KGHDR and CDR2 is SFDVKD in the germline V gene. CDR3 nucleotides: TGTGCCACCAGTGTAACAGAGCTGAGTCAGCCCCTGCATTTT. This encodes CATSVTELSQPLHF.